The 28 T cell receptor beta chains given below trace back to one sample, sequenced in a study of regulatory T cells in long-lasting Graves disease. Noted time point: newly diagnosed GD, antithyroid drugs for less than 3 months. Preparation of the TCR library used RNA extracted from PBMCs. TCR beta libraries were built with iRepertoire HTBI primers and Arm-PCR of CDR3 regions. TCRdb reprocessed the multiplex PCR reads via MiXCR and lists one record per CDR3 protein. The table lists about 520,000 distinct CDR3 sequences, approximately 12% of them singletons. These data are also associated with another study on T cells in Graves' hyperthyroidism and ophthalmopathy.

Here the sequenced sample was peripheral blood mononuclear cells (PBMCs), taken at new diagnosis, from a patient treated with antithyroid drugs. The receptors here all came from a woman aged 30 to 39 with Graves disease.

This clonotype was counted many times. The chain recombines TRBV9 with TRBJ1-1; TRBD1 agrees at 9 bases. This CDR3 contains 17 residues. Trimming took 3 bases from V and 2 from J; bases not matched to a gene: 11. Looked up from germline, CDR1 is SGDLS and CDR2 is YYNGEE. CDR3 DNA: TGTGCCAGCAGCGCAGAAGCCGGGACAGGGATAAACACTGAAGCTTTCTTT. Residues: CASSAEAGTGINTEAFF.

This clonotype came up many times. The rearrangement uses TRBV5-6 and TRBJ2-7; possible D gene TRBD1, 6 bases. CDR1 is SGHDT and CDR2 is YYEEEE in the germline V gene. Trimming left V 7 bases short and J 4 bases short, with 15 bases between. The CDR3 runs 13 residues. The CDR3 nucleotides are TGTGCCAGCCAGAGCAGGGGTATTTACGAGCAGTACTTC. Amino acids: CASQSRGIYEQYF.

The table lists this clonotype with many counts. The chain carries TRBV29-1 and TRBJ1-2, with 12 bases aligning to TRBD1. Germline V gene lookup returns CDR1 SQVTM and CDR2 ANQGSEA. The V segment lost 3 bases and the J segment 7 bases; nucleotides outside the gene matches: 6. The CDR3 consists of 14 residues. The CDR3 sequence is CSVDYRDRGPGYTF. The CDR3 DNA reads TGCAGCGTTGATTACCGGGACAGGGGGCCTGGCTACACCTTC.

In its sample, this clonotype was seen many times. The CDR3 sequence is CASSLAEGQIFQETQYF. CDR3 sequence (DNA): TGTGCCAGCAGCTTAGCCGAAGGGCAGATATTTCAAGAGACCCAGTACTTC. This chain links TRBV11-3 with TRBJ2-5; no definite D call. Germline loops: CDR1 SGHNT, CDR2 YENEEA. V was pared by 1 base and J by 2 bases, with 17 bases between. The CDR3 length is 17 residues.

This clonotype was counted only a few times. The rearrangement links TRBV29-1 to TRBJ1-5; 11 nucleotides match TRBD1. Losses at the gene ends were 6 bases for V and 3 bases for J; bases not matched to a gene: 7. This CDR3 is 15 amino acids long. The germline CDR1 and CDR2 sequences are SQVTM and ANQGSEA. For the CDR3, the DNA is TGCAGCGTCGCCGGGACAGGGGGTTACAATCAGCCCCAGCATTTT. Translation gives CSVAGTGGYNQPQHF.

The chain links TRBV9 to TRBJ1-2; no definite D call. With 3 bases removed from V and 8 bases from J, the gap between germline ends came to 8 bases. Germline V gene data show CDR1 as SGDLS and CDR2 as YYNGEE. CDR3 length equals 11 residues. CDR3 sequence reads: CASSGLQGYTF. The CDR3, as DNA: TGTGCCAGCAGCGGCCTTCAAGGCTACACCTTC.

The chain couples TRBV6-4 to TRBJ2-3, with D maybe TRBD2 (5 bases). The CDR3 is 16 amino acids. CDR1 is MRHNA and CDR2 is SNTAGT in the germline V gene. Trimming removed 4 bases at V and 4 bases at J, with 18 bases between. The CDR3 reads CASSAAAGGGADTQYF. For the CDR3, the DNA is TGTGCCAGCAGTGCGGCGGCAGGTGGAGGCGCAGATACGCAGTATTTT.

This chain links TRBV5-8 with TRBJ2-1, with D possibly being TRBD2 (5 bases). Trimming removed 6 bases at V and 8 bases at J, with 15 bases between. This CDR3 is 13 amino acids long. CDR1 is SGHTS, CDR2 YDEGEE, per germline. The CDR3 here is CASIRPPADEQFF. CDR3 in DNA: TGTGCCAGCATCCGCCCTCCAGCGGATGAGCAGTTCTTC.

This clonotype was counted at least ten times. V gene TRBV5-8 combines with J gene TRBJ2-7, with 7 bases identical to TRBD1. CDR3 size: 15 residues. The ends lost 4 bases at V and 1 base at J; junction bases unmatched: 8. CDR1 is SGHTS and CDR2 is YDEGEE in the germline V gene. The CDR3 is CASSPGQPTSYEQYF. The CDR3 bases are TGTGCCAGCAGCCCGGGACAGCCGACTTCCTACGAGCAGTACTTC.

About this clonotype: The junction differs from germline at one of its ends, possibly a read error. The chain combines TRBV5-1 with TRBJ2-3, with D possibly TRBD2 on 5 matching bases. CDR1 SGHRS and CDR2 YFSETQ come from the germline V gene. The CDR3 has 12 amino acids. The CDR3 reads CASSPAGGPQAF. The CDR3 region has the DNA TGCGCCAGCAGCCCGGCCGGCGGGCCCCAAGCCTTT.

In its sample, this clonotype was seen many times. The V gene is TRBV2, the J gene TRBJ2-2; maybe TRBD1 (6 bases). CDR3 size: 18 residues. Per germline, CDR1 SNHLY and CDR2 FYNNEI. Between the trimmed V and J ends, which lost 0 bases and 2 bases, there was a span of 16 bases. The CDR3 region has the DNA TGTGCCAGCAGTGAAGCACGCGGCAGGGGAAAAAACACCGGGGAGCTGTTTTTT. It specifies CASSEARGRGKNTGELFF.

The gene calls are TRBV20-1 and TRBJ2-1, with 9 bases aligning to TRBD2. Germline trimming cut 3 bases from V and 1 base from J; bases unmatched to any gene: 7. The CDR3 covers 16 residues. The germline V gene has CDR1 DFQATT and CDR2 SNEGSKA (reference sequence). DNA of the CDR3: TGCAGTGCTAGGGCCCCTAGCGGGGCTTCCTACAATGAGCAGTTCTTC. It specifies CSARAPSGASYNEQFF.

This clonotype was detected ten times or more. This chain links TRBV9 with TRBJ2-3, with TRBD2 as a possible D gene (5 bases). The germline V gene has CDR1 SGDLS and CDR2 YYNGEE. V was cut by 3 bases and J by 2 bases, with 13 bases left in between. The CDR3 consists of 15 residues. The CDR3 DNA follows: TGTGCCAGCAGCGCTATAGCGTATTTCACAGATACGCAGTATTTT. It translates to CASSAIAYFTDTQYF.

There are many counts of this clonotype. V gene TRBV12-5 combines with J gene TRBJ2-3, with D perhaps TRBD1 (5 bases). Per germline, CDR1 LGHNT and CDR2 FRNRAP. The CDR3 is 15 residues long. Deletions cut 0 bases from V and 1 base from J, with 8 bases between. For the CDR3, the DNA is TGTGCTAGTGGTTTGGTGGGCAGGGGCACAGATACGCAGTATTTT. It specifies CASGLVGRGTDTQYF.

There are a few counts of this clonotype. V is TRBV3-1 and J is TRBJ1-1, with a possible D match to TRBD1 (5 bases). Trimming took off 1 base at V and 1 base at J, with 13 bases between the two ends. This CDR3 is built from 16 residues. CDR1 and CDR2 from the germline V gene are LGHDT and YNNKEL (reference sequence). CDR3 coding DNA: TGTGCCAGCAGCCAAGTGGACGAGGGACCGAACACTGAAGCTTTCTTT. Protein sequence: CASSQVDEGPNTEAFF.

Written as DNA, the CDR3 is TGCGCCAGCAGCTTGGATACAGGGGGCCGAAGCATTCAGTACTTC. It yields the protein CASSLDTGGRSIQYF. The chain carries TRBV5-1 and TRBJ2-4; 9 nucleotides line up with TRBD1. From germline, CDR1 is SGHRS and CDR2 YFSETQ. This CDR3 is built from 15 residues. Trimming at V came to 0 bases and at J to 9 bases, leaving 7 bases not matched to a gene. Variable domain in full (rest from reference TRBV5-1 and TRBJ2-4): KAGVTQTPRYLIKTRGQQVTLSCSPISGHRSVSWYQQTPGQGLQFLFEYFSETQRNKGNFPGRFSGRQFSNSRSEMNVSTLELGDSALYLCASSLDTGGRSIQYFGAGTRLSVL.

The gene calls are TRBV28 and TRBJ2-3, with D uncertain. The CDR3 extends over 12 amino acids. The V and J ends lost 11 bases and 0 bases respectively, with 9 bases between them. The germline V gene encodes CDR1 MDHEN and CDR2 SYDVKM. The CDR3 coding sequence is TGTGCCGGTTTGTGGAGCACAGATACGCAGTATTTT. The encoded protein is CAGLWSTDTQYF.

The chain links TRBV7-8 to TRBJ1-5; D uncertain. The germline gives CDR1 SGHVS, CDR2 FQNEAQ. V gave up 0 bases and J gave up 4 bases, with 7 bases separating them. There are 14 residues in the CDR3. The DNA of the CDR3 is TGTGCCAGCAGCTTAGCGGAGGCTAATCAGCCCCAGCATTTT. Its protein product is CASSLAEANQPQHF.

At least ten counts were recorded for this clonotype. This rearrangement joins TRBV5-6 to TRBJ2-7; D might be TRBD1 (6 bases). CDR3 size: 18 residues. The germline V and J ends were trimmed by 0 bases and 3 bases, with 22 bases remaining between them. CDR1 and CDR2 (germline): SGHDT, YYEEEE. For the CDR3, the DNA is TGTGCCAGCAGCTTGGCGTTTGGGACAACGGAACAGATCTACGAGCAGTACTTC. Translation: CASSLAFGTTEQIYEQYF.

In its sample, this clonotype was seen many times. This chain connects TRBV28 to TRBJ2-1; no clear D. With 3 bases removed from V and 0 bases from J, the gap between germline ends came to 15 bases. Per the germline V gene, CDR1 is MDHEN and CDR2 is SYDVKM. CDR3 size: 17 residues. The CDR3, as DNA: TGTGCCAGCAGTTTCAAGGTAGGGCAGCCCTCCTACAATGAGCAGTTCTTC. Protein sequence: CASSFKVGQPSYNEQFF.

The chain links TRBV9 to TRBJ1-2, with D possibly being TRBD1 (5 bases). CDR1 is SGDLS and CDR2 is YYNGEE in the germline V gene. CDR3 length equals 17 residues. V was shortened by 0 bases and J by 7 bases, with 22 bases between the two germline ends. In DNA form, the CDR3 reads TGTGCCAGCAGCGTAGACCCTCGTAGTGGGGCCGCGGGTGGCTACACCTTC. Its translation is CASSVDPRSGAAGGYTF.

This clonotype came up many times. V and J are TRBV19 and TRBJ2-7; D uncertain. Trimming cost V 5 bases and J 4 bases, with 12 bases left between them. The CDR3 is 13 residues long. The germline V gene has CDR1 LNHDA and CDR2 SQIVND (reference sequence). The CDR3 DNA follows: TGTGCCAGTAGTCGGAATGCGGAGTACGAGCAGTACTTC. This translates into CASSRNAEYEQYF. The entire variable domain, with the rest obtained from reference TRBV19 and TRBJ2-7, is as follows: DGGITQSPKYLFRKEGQNVTLSCEQNLNHDAMYWYRQDPGQGLRLIYYSQIVNDFQKGDIAEGYSVSREKKESFPLTVTSAQKNPTAFYLCASSRNAEYEQYFGPGTRLTVT.

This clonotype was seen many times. The DNA of the CDR3 is TGTGCCTGGAGTGCTAGCGGGAGATACAATGAGCAGTTCTTC. This translates into CAWSASGRYNEQFF. The chain couples TRBV30 to TRBJ2-1; 10 bases map to TRBD2. The CDR3 is made up of 14 amino acids. Germline V gives CDR1 GTSNPN, CDR2 SVGIG (reference sequence). V lost 1 base, J lost 4 bases, and 1 base stayed unmatched.

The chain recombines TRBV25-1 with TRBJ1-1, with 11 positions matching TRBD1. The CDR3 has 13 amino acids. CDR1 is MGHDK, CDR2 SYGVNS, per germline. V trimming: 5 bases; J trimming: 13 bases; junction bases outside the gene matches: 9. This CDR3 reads CASSPRDRGEVFF. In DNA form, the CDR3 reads TGTGCCAGCAGTCCCCGGGACAGGGGGGAGGTTTTCTTT. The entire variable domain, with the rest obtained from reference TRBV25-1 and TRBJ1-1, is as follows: EADIYQTPRYLVIGTGKKITLECSQTMGHDKMYWYQQDPGMELHLIHYSYGVNSTEKGDLSSESTVSRIRTEHFPLTLESARPSHTSQYLCASSPRDRGEVFFGQGTRLTVV.

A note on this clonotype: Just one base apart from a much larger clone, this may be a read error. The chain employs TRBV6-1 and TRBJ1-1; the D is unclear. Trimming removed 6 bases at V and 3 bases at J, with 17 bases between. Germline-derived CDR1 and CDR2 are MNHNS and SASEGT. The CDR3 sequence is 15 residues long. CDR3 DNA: TGTGCCAGCAGAAAAGGGCTTTCGGGGTACACTGAAGCTTTCTTT. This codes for CASRKGLSGYTEAFF.

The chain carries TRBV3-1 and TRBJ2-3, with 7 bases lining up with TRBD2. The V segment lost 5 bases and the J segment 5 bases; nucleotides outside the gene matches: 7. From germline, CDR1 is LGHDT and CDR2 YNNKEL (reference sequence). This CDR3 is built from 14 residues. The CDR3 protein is CASSTLGEGDTQYF. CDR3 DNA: TGTGCCAGCAGCACCCTGGGGGAGGGAGATACGCAGTATTTT.

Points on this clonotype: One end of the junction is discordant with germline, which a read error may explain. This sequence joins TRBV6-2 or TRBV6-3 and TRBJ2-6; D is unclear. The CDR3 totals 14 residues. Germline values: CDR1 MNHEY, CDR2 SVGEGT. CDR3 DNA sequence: TGTGTCAGCACCATTACGAGTGGGGCCAACGTCCTGACTTTC. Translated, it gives CVSTITSGANVLTF.

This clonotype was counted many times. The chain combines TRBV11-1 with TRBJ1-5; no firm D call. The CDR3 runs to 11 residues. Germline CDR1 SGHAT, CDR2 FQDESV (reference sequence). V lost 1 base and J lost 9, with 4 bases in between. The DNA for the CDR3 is TGTGCCAGCAGCTTAGAGAGGCCCCAGCATTTT. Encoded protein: CASSLERPQHF.